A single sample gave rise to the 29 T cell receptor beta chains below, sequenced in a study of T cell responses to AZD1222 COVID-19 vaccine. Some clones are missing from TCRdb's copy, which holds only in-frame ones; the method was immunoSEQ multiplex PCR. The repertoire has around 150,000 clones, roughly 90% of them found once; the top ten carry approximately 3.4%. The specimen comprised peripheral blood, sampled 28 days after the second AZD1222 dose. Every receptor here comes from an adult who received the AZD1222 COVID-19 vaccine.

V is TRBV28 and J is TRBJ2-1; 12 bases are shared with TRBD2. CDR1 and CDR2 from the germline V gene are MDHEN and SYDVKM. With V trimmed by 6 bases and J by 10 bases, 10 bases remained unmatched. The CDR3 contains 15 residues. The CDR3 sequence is CASSPQTSGSGEQFF. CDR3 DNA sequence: TGTGCCAGCAGCCCTCAGACTAGCGGGAGTGGGGAGCAGTTCTTC.

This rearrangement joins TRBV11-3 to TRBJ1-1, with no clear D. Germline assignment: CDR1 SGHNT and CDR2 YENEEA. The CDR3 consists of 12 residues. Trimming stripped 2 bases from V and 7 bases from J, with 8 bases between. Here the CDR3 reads CASSLQRGEAFF. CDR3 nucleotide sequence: TGTGCCAGCAGCTTACAGCGGGGTGAAGCTTTCTTT.

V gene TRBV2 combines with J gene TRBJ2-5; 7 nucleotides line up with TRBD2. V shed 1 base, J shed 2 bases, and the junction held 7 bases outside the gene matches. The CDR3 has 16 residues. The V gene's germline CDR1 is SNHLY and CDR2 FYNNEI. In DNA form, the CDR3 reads TGTGCCAGCAGTGAAGGGCTGGGCGGGAGTCAAGAGACCCAGTACTTC. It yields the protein CASSEGLGGSQETQYF.

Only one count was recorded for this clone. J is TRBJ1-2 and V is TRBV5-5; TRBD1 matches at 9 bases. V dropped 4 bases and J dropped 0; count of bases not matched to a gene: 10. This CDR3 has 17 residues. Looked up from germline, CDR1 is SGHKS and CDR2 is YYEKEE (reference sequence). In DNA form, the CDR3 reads TGTGCCAGCAGCCCCGGGACAGGGCTCCAAGCTAACTATGGCTACACCTTC. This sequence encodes CASSPGTGLQANYGYTF. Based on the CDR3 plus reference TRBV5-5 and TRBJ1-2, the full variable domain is DAGVTQSPTHLIKTRGQQVTLRCSPISGHKSVSWYQQVLGQGPQFIFQYYEKEERGRGNFPDRFSARQFPNYSSELNVNALLLGDSALYLCASSPGTGLQANYGYTFGSGTRLTVV.

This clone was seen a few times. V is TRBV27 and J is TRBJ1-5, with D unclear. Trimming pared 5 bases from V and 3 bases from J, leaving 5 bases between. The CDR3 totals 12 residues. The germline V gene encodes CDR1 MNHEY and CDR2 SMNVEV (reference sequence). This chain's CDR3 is CASSPFNQPQHF. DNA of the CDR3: TGTGCCAGCAGTCCCTTCAATCAGCCCCAGCATTTT.

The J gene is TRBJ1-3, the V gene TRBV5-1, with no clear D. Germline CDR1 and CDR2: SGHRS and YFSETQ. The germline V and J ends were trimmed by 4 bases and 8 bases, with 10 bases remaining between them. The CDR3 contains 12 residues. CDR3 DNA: TGCGCCAGCAGCGCCGGTTGGGACACCATATATTTT. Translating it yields CASSAGWDTIYF.

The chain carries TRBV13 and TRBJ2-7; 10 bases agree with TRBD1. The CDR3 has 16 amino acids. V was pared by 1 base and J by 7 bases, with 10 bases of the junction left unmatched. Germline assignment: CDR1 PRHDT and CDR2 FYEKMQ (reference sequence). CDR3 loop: CASSLEGQGPTQEQYF. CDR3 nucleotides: TGTGCCAGCAGCTTAGAGGGACAGGGGCCTACCCAGGAGCAGTACTTC.

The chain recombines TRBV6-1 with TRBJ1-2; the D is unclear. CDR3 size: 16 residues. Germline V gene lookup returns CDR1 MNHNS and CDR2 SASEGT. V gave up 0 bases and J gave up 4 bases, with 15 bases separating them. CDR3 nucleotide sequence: TGTGCCAGCAGTGAAGCTAAAGGATATCTAGGCTATGGCTACACCTTC. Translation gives CASSEAKGYLGYGYTF.

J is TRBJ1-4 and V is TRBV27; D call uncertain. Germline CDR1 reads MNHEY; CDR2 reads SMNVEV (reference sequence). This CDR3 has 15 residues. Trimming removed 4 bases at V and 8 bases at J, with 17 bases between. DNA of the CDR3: TGTGCCAGCAGTTCTCCGGCCGAAAGGAGCGAAAAACTGTTTTTT. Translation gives CASSSPAERSEKLFF.

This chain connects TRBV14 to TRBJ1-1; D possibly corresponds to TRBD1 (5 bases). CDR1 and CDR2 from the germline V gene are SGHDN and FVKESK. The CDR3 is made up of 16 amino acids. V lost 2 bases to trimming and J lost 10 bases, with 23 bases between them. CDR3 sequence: CASSQKFVGDGVSAFF. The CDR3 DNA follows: TGTGCCAGCAGCCAAAAATTTGTGGGGGATGGCGTTTCAGCTTTCTTT.

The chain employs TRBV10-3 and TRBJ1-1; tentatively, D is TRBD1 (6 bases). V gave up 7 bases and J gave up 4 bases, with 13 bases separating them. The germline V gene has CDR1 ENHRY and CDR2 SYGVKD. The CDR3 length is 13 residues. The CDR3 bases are TGTGCCATCACCGAGGGGGACACCACTGAAGCTTTCTTT. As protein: CAITEGDTTEAFF.

The CDR3 DNA reads as TGTGCCAGCAGGCGAGTTGGGGGGTCAGGTGAAGCTTTCTTT. Its translation is CASRRVGGSGEAFF. The chain recombines TRBV6-5 with TRBJ1-1, with D possibly TRBD1 on 5 matching bases. This CDR3 has 14 residues. The germline V gene encodes CDR1 MNHEY and CDR2 SVGAGI. V was cut by 6 bases and J by 7 bases, with 18 bases left in between.

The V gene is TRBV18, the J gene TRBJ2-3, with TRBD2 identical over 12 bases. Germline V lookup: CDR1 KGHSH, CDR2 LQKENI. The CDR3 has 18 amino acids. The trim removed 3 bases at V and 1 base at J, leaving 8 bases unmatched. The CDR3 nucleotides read TGTGCCAGCTCACCGACTAGCGGGAGCCGTAGGGGCACAGATACGCAGTATTTT. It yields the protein CASSPTSGSRRGTDTQYF.

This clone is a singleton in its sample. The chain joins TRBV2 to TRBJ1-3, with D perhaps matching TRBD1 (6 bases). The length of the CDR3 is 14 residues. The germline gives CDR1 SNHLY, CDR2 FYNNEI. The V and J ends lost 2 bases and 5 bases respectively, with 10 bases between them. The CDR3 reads CASSEIQGRNTIYF. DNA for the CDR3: TGTGCCAGCAGTGAAATACAGGGCAGAAACACCATATATTTT.

CDR3 DNA sequence: TGTGCCAGCAGTTCACAGGTGTACGAGCAGTACTTC. It yields the protein CASSSQVYEQYF. The genes are TRBV27 and TRBJ2-7; D may be TRBD1 (5 bases). V was cut by 4 bases and J by 4 bases, with 8 bases left in between. Per the germline V gene, CDR1 is MNHEY and CDR2 is SMNVEV (reference sequence). This CDR3 is 12 amino acids long.

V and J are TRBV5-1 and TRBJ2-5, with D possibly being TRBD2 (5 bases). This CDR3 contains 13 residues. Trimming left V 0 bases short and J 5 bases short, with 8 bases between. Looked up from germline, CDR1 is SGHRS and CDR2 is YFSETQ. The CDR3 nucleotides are TGCGCCAGCAGCTTGGGGACGGGGGAGACCCAGTACTTC. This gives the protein CASSLGTGETQYF.

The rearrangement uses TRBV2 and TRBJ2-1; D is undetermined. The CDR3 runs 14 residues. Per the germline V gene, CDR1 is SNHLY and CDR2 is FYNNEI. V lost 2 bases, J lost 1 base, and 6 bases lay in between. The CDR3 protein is CASSELGSYNEQFF. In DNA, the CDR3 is TGTGCCAGCAGTGAATTAGGGTCCTACAATGAGCAGTTCTTC.

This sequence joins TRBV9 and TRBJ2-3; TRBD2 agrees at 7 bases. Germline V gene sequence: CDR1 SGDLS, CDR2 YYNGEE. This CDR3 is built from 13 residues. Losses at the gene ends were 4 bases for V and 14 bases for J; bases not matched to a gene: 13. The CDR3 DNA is TGTGCCAGCAGCCCCCACTGGACTAGGCGTGGGTATTTT. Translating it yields CASSPHWTRRGYF.

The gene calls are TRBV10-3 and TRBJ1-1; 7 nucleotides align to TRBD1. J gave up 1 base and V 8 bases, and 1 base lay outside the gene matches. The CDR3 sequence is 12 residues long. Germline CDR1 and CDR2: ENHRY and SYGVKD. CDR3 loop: CAIGDRNTEAFF. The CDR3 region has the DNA TGTGCCATCGGGGACAGGAACACTGAAGCTTTCTTT.

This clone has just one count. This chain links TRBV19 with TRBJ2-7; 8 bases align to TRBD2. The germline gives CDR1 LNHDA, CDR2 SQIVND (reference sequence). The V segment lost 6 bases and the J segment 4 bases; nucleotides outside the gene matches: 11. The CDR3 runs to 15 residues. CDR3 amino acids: CASSPSAGAAYEQYF. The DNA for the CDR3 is TGTGCCAGTAGCCCGTCAGCGGGGGCGGCATACGAGCAGTACTTC.

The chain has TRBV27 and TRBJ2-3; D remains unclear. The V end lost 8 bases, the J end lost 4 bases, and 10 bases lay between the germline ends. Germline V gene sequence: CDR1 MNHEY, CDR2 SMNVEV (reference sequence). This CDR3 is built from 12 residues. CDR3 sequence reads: CASRLSPDTQYF. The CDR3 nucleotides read TGTGCCAGCCGGTTATCCCCAGATACGCAGTATTTT.

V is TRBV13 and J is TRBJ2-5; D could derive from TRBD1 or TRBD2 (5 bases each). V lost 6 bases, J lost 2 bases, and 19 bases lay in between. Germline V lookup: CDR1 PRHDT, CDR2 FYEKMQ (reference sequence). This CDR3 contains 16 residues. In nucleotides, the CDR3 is TGTGCCAGCAGGGGATCCGGACGGGACGCTCAAGAGACCCAGTACTTC. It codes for CASRGSGRDAQETQYF.

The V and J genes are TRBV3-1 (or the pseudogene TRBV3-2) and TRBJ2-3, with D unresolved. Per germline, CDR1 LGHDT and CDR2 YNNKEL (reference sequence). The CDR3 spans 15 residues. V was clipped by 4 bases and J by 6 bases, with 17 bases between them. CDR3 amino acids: CASSPDPSRYDTQYF. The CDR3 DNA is TGTGCCAGCAGCCCCGACCCTTCAAGATACGATACGCAGTATTTT.

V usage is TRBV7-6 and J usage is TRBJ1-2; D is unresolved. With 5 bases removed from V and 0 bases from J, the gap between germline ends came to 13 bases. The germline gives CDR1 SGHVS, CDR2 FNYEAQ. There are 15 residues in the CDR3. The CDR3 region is CASSPSYAANYGYTF. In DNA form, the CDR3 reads TGTGCCAGCAGCCCGTCTTACGCGGCTAACTATGGCTACACCTTC.

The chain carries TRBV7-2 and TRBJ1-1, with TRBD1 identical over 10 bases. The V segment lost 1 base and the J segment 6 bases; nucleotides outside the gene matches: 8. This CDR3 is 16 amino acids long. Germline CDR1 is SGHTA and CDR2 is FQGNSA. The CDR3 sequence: CASSLVYWDRGSEAFF. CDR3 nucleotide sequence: TGTGCCAGCAGCTTAGTGTATTGGGACAGGGGCTCTGAAGCTTTCTTT.

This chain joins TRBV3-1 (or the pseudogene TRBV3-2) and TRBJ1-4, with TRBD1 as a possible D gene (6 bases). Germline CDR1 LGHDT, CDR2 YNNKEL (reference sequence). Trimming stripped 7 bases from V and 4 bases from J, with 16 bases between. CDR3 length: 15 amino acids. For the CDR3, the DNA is TGTGCCAGCACTGGGGGCAGGGTTGGTAATGAAAAACTGTTTTTT. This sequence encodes CASTGGRVGNEKLFF.

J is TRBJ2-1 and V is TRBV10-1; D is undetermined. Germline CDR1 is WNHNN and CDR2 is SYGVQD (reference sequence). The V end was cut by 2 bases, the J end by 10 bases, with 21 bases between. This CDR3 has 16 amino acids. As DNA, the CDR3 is TGCGCCAGCAGTGAGGGTTTGGCCCCTGGGGTCAACGAGCAGTTCTTC. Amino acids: CASSEGLAPGVNEQFF.

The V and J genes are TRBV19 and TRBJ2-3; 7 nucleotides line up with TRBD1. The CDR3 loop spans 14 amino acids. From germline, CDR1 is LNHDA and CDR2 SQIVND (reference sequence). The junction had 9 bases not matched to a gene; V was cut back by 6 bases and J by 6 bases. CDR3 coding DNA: TGTGCCAGTAGGCACACACAGGGGCGGGATACGCAGTATTTT. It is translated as CASRHTQGRDTQYF. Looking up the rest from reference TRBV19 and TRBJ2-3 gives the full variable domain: DGGITQSPKYLFRKEGQNVTLSCEQNLNHDAMYWYRQDPGQGLRLIYYSQIVNDFQKGDIAEGYSVSREKKESFPLTVTSAQKNPTAFYLCASRHTQGRDTQYFGPGTRLTVL.

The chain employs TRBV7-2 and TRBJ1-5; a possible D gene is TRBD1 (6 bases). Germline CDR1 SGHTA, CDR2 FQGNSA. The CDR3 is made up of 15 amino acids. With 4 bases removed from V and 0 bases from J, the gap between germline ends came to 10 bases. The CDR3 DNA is TGTGCCAGCAGCTATACAGGGCTTAGCAATCAGCCCCAGCATTTT. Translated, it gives CASSYTGLSNQPQHF.